This T cell receptor beta chain appears in the sequencing data of a study of PD-L1 blockade in urothelial cancer. Study as a whole: Dosed intravenously at 1,200 mg every 3 weeks, atezolizumab was initiated by patients at some point between 2014 and 2016. Blood was tested 3 weeks (second dose) and 6 weeks into treatment. Blood-derived samples held a median around 140,000 T cells. About 85% of the roughly 29 patients were men whose urothelial cancer was bladder-origin.

The CDR3 is 16 residues long. Germline CDR1 reads SEHNR; CDR2 reads FQNEAQ (reference sequence). Trimming took off 3 bases at V and 5 bases at J, with 17 bases between the two ends. Sequencing was performed with immunoSEQ multiplex PCR; in TCRdb, only in-frame clones are kept and a portion is missing. The table lists around 100,000 clones, 70% to 90% of them singletons. The sample in question was PBMCs, obtained around atezolizumab (anti-PD-L1) treatment. This receptor was taken from a man in his forties or fifties with urothelial cancer. The chain joins TRBV7-9 to TRBJ2-4; tentative D call: TRBD2 (6 bases). For the CDR3, the DNA is TGTGCCAGCAGCTTCCCGATCGGAGGGCGGCAAAACATTCAGTACTTC. As protein: CASSFPIGGRQNIQYF.